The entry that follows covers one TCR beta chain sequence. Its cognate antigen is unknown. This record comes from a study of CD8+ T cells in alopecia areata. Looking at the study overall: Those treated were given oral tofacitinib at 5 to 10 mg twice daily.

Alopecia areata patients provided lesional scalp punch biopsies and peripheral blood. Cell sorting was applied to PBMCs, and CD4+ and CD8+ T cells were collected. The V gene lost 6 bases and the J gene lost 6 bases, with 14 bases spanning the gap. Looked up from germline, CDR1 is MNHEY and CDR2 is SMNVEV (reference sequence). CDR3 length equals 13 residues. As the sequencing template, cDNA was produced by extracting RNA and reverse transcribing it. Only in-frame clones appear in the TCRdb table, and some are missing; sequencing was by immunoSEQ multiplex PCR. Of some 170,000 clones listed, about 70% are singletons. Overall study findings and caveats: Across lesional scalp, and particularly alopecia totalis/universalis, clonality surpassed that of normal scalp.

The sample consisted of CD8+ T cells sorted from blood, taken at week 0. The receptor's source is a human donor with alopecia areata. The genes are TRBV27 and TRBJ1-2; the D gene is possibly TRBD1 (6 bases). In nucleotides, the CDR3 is TGTGCCAGCAGAACAAGGGGGTTACATGGCTACACCTTC. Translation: CASRTRGLHGYTF.